Included here is one T cell receptor (beta chain) sequence, with context. Germline CDR1 and CDR2: KGHSH and LQKENI. The V gene lost 3 bases and the J gene lost 2 bases, with 10 bases spanning the gap. CDR3 size: 14 residues. The data derive from a study of blood T cell repertoires in COVID-19. Measured with immunoSEQ multiplex PCR; TCRdb has only the in-frame clones, and not every one. Of 90,000 to 140,000 clones in the sample, about 86% were seen once. The receptor comes from an older man with acute or convalescent COVID-19. The chain employs TRBV18 and TRBJ1-2; D possibly corresponds to TRBD1 (5 bases). Sequencing was done on a sample of peripheral blood. CDR3 nucleotides: TGTGCCAGCTCACCTAAGACAGTGAACTATGGCTACACCTTC. It translates to CASSPKTVNYGYTF.